These T cell receptor beta chains were read from a single sample in a study of CD8+CD57+ T cells in acquired aplastic anemia. TCRdb called the reads again in MiXCR, with one record for every CDR3 protein. In the table there are about 190,000 distinct CDR3 sequences, roughly 56% of which are singletons. The specimen was sorted CD4+, CD8+, or CD8+CD57+ T cells (not recorded which) from PBMCs. These receptors originate from a human donor in good health, serving as a control. Each CDR3 is given with its conserved first and last residue. Each record gives: D gene, V gene, clone size, J gene, CDR3 length, CDR3 DNA, CDR3 protein. D genes are given only for firm matches. The listing skips clone size in some rows; elsewhere it reads once, few, many or a size class.

TRBD2	TRBV12-3/TRBV12-4	once	TRBJ2-5	15	TGTGCCAGCAGTCCCGACCCGACTAGCGGGGAGACCCAGTACTTC	CASSPDPTSGETQYF
.	TRBV19	.	TRBJ1-4	16	TGTGCCAGTAGTATAAGATCTTTGGCAACTAATGAAAAACTGTTTTTT	CASSIRSLATNEKLFF
TRBD1	TRBV2	.	TRBJ2-1	13	TGCGCCAGCAGTCGGGACAGGGGATATGAGCAGTTCTTC	CASSRDRGYEQFF
TRBD1	TRBV7-2	.	TRBJ2-7	14	TGTGCCAGCAGCTCCGGGACAGATTCCTACGAGCAGTACTTC	CASSSGTDSYEQYF
.	TRBV5-8	many	TRBJ1-2	16	TGTGCCAGCAGCCCTAGGGGGGGAGGAGGGAACTATGGCTACACCTTC	CASSPRGGGGNYGYTF
.	TRBV10-3	.	TRBJ1-2	12	TGTGCCAGCAACGAGGATATAGGTGGCTACACCTTC	CASNEDIGGYTF
.	TRBV2	.	TRBJ1-1	12	TGTGCCAGCGGTGACAGTAACACTGAAGCTTTCTTT	CASGDSNTEAFF
.	TRBV27	.	TRBJ2-3	16	TGTGCCAGCAGTTTATTCAGGGGTAGGGGGACAGATACGCAGTATTTT	CASSLFRGRGTDTQYF
.	TRBV7-8	many	TRBJ2-3	16	TGTGCCAGCAGCTTAGGAGGGGACCGACACACAGATACGCAGTATTTT	CASSLGGDRHTDTQYF
.	TRBV7-9	.	TRBJ2-5	14	TGTGCCAGCAGCTTAGAGGAGGACCAAGAGACCCAGTACTTC	CASSLEEDQETQYF
.	TRBV7-4	.	TRBJ1-5	13	TGTGCTAGCAGCGCAGACAGGCTAGGGCCCCAGCATTTT	CASSADRLGPQHF
.	TRBV10-2	many	TRBJ2-7	11	TGTGCCAGCAGTGAAGGCTACGAGCAGTACTTC	CASSEGYEQYF
TRBD1	TRBV19	.	TRBJ2-7	15	TGCGCCAGCAGCCCTAGGGACAGGGGTACCTACGAGCAGTACTTC	CASSPRDRGTYEQYF
.	TRBV7-6	many	TRBJ2-2	15	TGTGCCAGCAGCCCCGTACAGGGGGGGACCGGGGAGCTGTTTTTT	CASSPVQGGTGELFF
.	TRBV29-1	.	TRBJ2-1	13	TGCAGCGTTGAATCCGGGACACACAATGAGCAGTTCTTC	CSVESGTHNEQFF
.	TRBV18	.	TRBJ1-2	15	TGTGCCAGCTCACCACCGAGGACGGCAGGCTATGGCTACACCTTC	CASSPPRTAGYGYTF
.	TRBV7-9	many	TRBJ1-4	15	TGTGCCAGCAGCTTACAGGGCCAGGATAATGAAAAACTGTTTTTT	CASSLQGQDNEKLFF
TRBD2	TRBV7-4	.	TRBJ2-1	15	TGTGCCAGCAGCTTAGGGACTAGCGGGGAAAATGAGCAGTTCTTC	CASSLGTSGENEQFF
TRBD1	TRBV20-1	many	TRBJ1-2	13	TGCAGTGCTATGGGACAGGAGGGATATGGCTACACCTTC	CSAMGQEGYGYTF
TRBD2	TRBV5-5	many	TRBJ2-3	15	TGTGCCAGCAGCTTGGGACTAGCGAAAGTCCTTACGCAGTATTTT	CASSLGLAKVLTQYF
TRBD2	TRBV7-2	many	TRBJ2-3	15	TGTGCCAGCAGCTCCACTAGCGGGGGGGTGGCTACGCAGTATTTT	CASSSTSGGVATQYF
.	TRBV6-6	.	TRBJ2-3	11	TGTGCCAGCAGTGTTGCAGATACGCAGTATTTT	CASSVADTQYF
.	TRBV25-1	.	TRBJ1-1	17	TGTGCCGGCAGCCCTCGACAGAAGGGGAGGGCTGGCACTGAAGCTTTCTTT	CAGSPRQKGRAGTEAFF
.	TRBV7-8	once	TRBJ2-1	14	TGTGCCAGCAGCTTACTAGAAGTCAACAATGAGCAGTTCTTC	CASSLLEVNNEQFF
TRBD2	TRBV9	.	TRBJ2-1	17	TGTGCCAGCAGCCAAGGCCAGCGGGGGTCCTCCTACAATGGGCAGTTCTTC	CASSQGQRGSSYNGQFF
TRBD1	TRBV19	.	TRBJ2-2	16	TGTGCCAGTAGCCGGAGGCAGGGGGCGTCCACCGGGGAGCTGTTTTTT	CASSRRQGASTGELFF
TRBD2	TRBV20-1	.	TRBJ2-7	14	TGCAGTGCTAGTACTAGCGGGGGTTCCTACGAGCAGTACTTC	CSASTSGGSYEQYF
.	TRBV7-3	many	TRBJ2-1	11	TGTGCCAGCAGCGCCGACCATGAGCAGTTCTTC	CASSADHEQFF
TRBD2	TRBV29-1	.	TRBJ2-2	16	TGCAGCGTTGGTGGGGTAGCGGGGGGGCCTGGCGGGGAGCTGTCTTTT	CSVGGVAGGPGGELSF
TRBD1	TRBV5-1	many	TRBJ2-7	14	TGCGCCAGCAGCCAACAACAGGGGTCGGGGGAGCAGTACTTC	CASSQQQGSGEQYF
.	TRBV10-3	.	TRBJ2-3	13	TGTGCCATCAGTGAGTCGCCGACAGATACGCAGTATTTT	CAISESPTDTQYF
TRBD1	TRBV7-2	many	TRBJ1-2	12	TGTGCCAGCAGCGCACAGGGGTTTGGCTACACCTTC	CASSAQGFGYTF
.	TRBV14	many	TRBJ2-7	14	TGTGCCAGCAGCCCCGGGACGACAGGCTACGAGCAGTACTTC	CASSPGTTGYEQYF